What follows are 32 T cell receptor beta chains derived from one specimen sequenced in a study of human T cells and chemical hapten exposure. TCRdb reprocessed the 5' RACE reads via MiXCR and lists one record per CDR3 protein. The sample carries 75,000 or so distinct CDR3 sequences, around 15% recorded once. Unfractionated whole blood was the source of the extracted total RNA. These receptors came from a female donor in good health.

This chain links TRBV18 with TRBJ2-2, with 8 bases fitting TRBD1. V lost 1 base and J lost 6; bases outside the gene matches: 4. CDR1 is KGHSH, CDR2 LQKENI, per germline. This CDR3 region has 15 residues. The CDR3: CASSPRQGQAGELFF. The CDR3 nucleotides read TGTGCCAGCTCACCACGACAGGGGCAGGCCGGGGAGCTGTTTTTT.

This clonotype has more than one count but fewer than ten. The rearrangement joins TRBV5-4 to TRBJ1-2, with D perhaps matching TRBD1 (5 bases). The CDR3 is made up of 15 amino acids. Trimming took 1 base from V and 3 from J, leaving 13 bases between them. Germline CDR1 SGHNT, CDR2 YYREEE (reference sequence). The CDR3 sequence is CASSLSVRGDYGYTF. The CDR3 nucleotides read TGTGCCAGCAGCTTGTCGGTGAGGGGCGACTATGGCTACACCTTC.

There are a few counts of this clonotype. The V gene is TRBV7-2, the J gene TRBJ2-1; 9 bases are a match to TRBD2. Looked up from germline, CDR1 is SGHTA and CDR2 is FQGNSA. The V segment lost 5 bases and the J segment 4 bases; nucleotides outside the gene matches: 9. CDR3 length equals 16 residues. CDR3 nucleotide sequence: TGTGCCAGCAGCACCCTAGCGGGACTGTCTTACAATGAGCAGTTCTTC. Translation: CASSTLAGLSYNEQFF.

The CDR3 sequence is CASSPHRDRQETQYF. The CDR3 nucleotides read TGTGCCAGTAGTCCTCACCGGGACAGGCAAGAGACCCAGTACTTC. The chain has TRBV19 and TRBJ2-5, with 8 bases matching TRBD1. The CDR3 runs 15 residues. V gave up 5 bases and J gave up 2 bases; unmatched junction bases: 7. Germline V gene lookup returns CDR1 LNHDA and CDR2 SQIVND (reference sequence).

This clonotype was observed a handful of times. The gene calls are TRBV29-1 and TRBJ2-5, with 7 positions matching TRBD1. Germline V CDR1 and CDR2: SQVTM, ANQGSEA. V gave up 6 bases and J gave up 5 bases; unmatched junction bases: 9. The CDR3 spans 13 residues. CDR3 sequence (DNA): TGCAGCGTAGGAAGACAGGGAAGGGAGACCCAGTACTTC. Protein product: CSVGRQGRETQYF.

This clonotype showed up many times. The chain joins TRBV6-2 or TRBV6-3 to TRBJ1-5, with TRBD1 as a possible D gene (6 bases). The CDR3 is 13 residues long. Germline CDR1 and CDR2: MNHEY and SVGEGT. The germline V and J ends were trimmed by 5 bases and 6 bases, with 11 bases remaining between them. CDR3 DNA sequence: TGTGCCAGCAGTCCACAGGGCTCTCAGCCCCAGCATTTT. Its protein is CASSPQGSQPQHF.

This clonotype was counted a few times. The V and J genes are TRBV3-1 and TRBJ2-1; D is uncertain. Trimming removed 0 bases at V and 9 bases at J, with 9 bases between. CDR1 is LGHDT and CDR2 is YNNKEL in the germline V gene (reference sequence). The CDR3 covers 13 residues. For the CDR3, the DNA is TGTGCCAGCAGCCAAGATGTGAGGCCTGAGCAGTTCTTC. It encodes CASSQDVRPEQFF.

The rearrangement joins TRBV6-2 or TRBV6-3 to TRBJ1-5; maybe TRBD1 (5 bases). CDR3 length equals 16 residues. Between the trimmed V and J ends, which lost 6 bases and 0 bases, there was a span of 15 bases. From germline, CDR1 is MNHEY and CDR2 SVGEGT. The CDR3 bases are TGTGCCAGCAGGGCAAGATTCGGGGGTAGCAATCAGCCCCAGCATTTT. As protein: CASRARFGGSNQPQHF.

This clonotype turned up a few times. The V and J genes are TRBV6-5 and TRBJ2-5; maybe TRBD1 (6 bases). Germline V gene sequence: CDR1 MNHEY, CDR2 SVGAGI. This CDR3 has 16 residues. V gave up 3 bases and J gave up 5 bases, with 19 bases separating them. DNA for the CDR3: TGTGCCAGCAGTTATTTACAGGGTCCCTCCCGGGAGACCCAGTACTTC. Protein sequence: CASSYLQGPSRETQYF.

The J gene is TRBJ1-2, the V gene TRBV4-1; D unclear. With 1 base removed from V and 3 bases from J, the gap between germline ends came to 12 bases. The CDR3 consists of 15 residues. The germline gives CDR1 MGHRA, CDR2 YSYEKL. The CDR3 is CASSQVPENDYGYTF. CDR3 DNA sequence: TGCGCCAGCAGCCAAGTCCCGGAAAACGACTATGGCTACACCTTC.

This clonotype was seen only a few times. V usage is TRBV5-6 and J usage is TRBJ1-5; D might be TRBD1 (5 bases). There are 13 residues in the CDR3. The V gene's germline CDR1 is SGHDT and CDR2 YYEEEE. V shed 1 base and J shed 11 bases, with 13 bases lying between them. The CDR3 spells CASSLSGTPAQHF. The CDR3 DNA reads as TGTGCCAGCAGCTTGTCAGGGACCCCTGCCCAGCATTTT.

The chain joins TRBV2 to TRBJ2-7, with D perhaps matching TRBD1 or TRBD2 (6 bases each). Trimming took off 2 bases at V and 6 bases at J, with 11 bases between the two ends. The CDR3 is 13 residues long. From germline, CDR1 is SNHLY and CDR2 FYNNEI. CDR3 in amino acids: CASSETRGGEQYF. The DNA for the CDR3 is TGTGCCAGCAGTGAAACCAGGGGAGGCGAGCAGTACTTC.

Only one count was recorded for this clonotype. The chain uses TRBV10-3 and TRBJ1-2; D may be TRBD1 (6 bases). Trimming removed 1 base from V and 5 bases from J, with 23 bases in between. The germline CDR1 and CDR2 sequences are ENHRY and SYGVKD. CDR3 length equals 18 residues. CDR3 sequence (DNA): TGTGCCATCAGTGAGTGCGGGGGCCAAGCCCCCGTTAGTTATGGCTACACCTTC. Translating it yields CAISECGGQAPVSYGYTF.

This clonotype was observed a few times. The chain joins TRBV3-1 to TRBJ2-1, with no clear D. This CDR3 region has 13 residues. The germline gives CDR1 LGHDT, CDR2 YNNKEL (reference sequence). V lost 4 bases and J 5 bases, leaving 9 bases between the germline ends. CDR3 sequence: CASSRIPDNEQFF. CDR3 bases: TGTGCCAGCAGCCGGATCCCCGACAATGAGCAGTTCTTC.

This clonotype was seen a handful of times. The rearrangement links TRBV12-5 to TRBJ2-3; TRBD1 aligns across 9 bases. The CDR3 contains 16 residues. The germline V gene has CDR1 LGHNT and CDR2 FRNRAP. The J segment lost 2 bases and the V segment lost 6 bases, leaving 9 bases of the junction unmatched. CDR3 protein: CASGKLTGGTTDTQYF. The CDR3 DNA is TGTGCTAGTGGGAAGTTGACAGGGGGAACCACAGATACGCAGTATTTT.

This clonotype was picked up a small number of times. The chain employs TRBV27 and TRBJ2-6; 8 bases are shared with TRBD2. There are 19 residues in the CDR3. In germline, CDR1 is MNHEY, CDR2 SMNVEV (reference sequence). V was clipped by 5 bases and J by 0 bases; unmatched bases: 12. In DNA, the CDR3 is TGTGCCAGCAGTCTTAGGCGCGGGGGGTTGGGCTCTGGGGCCAACGTCCTGACTTTC. This sequence encodes CASSLRRGGLGSGANVLTF.

The rearrangement links TRBV29-1 to TRBJ1-1; D unclear. This CDR3 has 14 residues. Germline-derived CDR1 and CDR2 are SQVTM and ANQGSEA. V was trimmed by 6 bases and J by 1 base, leaving 15 bases between them. In DNA form, the CDR3 reads TGCAGCGTCGCCACCTTAAGCGGGAACACTGAAGCTTTCTTT. Translated, it gives CSVATLSGNTEAFF. The full variable domain, rest sourced from reference TRBV29-1 and TRBJ1-1, is SAVISQKPSRDICQRGTSLTIQCQVDSQVTMMFWYRQQPGQSLTLIATANQGSEATYESGFVIDKFPISRPNLTFSTLTVSNMSPEDSSIYLCSVATLSGNTEAFFGQGTRLTVV.

The CDR3 sequence is CSVPTGWGGVDEQFF. The CDR3, as DNA: TGCAGCGTTCCGACAGGATGGGGGGGTGTAGATGAGCAGTTCTTC. The chain uses TRBV29-1 and TRBJ2-1, with D possibly being TRBD2 (7 bases). V was cut by 5 bases and J by 8 bases, with 22 bases left in between. The CDR3 is made up of 15 amino acids. Looked up from germline, CDR1 is SQVTM and CDR2 is ANQGSEA.

This clonotype was detected a few times. This chain connects TRBV6-6 to TRBJ2-3, with 8 bases matching TRBD2. In germline, CDR1 is MNHNY, CDR2 SVGAGI (reference sequence). V dropped 6 bases and J dropped 3; count of bases not matched to a gene: 8. The CDR3 extends over 15 amino acids. In DNA form, the CDR3 reads TGTGCCAGCAGCCCGGGACTAGTAGGGACAGATACGCAGTATTTT. Residues: CASSPGLVGTDTQYF.

This clonotype was detected a few times. The chain carries TRBV28 and TRBJ1-1; 7 nucleotides agree with TRBD1. Germline CDR1 and CDR2: MDHEN and SYDVKM. The CDR3 contains 16 residues. With V trimmed by 4 bases and J by 5 bases, 13 bases remained unmatched. CDR3 region: CASSSPGIGGETEAFF. The CDR3 region has the DNA TGTGCCAGCAGTTCCCCCGGGATAGGGGGCGAGACTGAAGCTTTCTTT.

This clonotype was detected only a few times. CDR3 DNA sequence: TGTGCCAGCAGCAAGCGGGGGGGTGGGTCCGGGGAGCTGTTTTTT. Encoded protein: CASSKRGGGSGELFF. The chain carries TRBV7-2 and TRBJ2-2; the match to TRBD2 covers 10 bases. The CDR3 is 15 residues long. Germline CDR1 reads SGHTA; CDR2 reads FQGNSA. The junction had 6 bases not matched to a gene; V was cut back by 5 bases and J by 6 bases.

Relative to its sample, this clonotype is medium-sized. The chain has TRBV28 and TRBJ2-3; TRBD2 matches 8 bases. In germline, CDR1 is MDHEN, CDR2 SYDVKM. The CDR3 runs 14 residues. V dropped 6 bases and J dropped 8; count of bases not matched to a gene: 10. The DNA of the CDR3 is TGTGCCAGCAGCTACCACCTAGCGGGCGCTACGCAGTATTTT. It is translated as CASSYHLAGATQYF. The entire variable domain, with the rest obtained from reference TRBV28 and TRBJ2-3, is as follows: DVKVTQSSRYLVKRTGEKVFLECVQDMDHENMFWYRQDPGLGLRLIYFSYDVKMKEKGDIPEGYSVSREKKERFSLILESASTNQTSMYLCASSYHLAGATQYFGPGTRLTVL.

The sample holds a few counts of this clonotype. This sequence joins TRBV2 and TRBJ1-1; TRBD1 might be the D (6 bases). V lost 7 bases to trimming and J lost 0 bases, with 12 bases between them. The CDR3 sequence is 14 residues long. From germline, CDR1 is SNHLY and CDR2 FYNNEI. The CDR3 sequence: CASTSQGMNTEAFF. In DNA, the CDR3 is TGTGCCAGCACTAGTCAGGGGATGAACACTGAAGCTTTCTTT.

This chain links TRBV6-5 with TRBJ1-5; maybe TRBD1 (5 bases). The germline gives CDR1 MNHEY, CDR2 SVGAGI. The CDR3 is made up of 15 amino acids. The V end was cut by 0 bases, the J end by 1 base, with 7 bases between. CDR3 region: CASSYSRTSNQPQHF. The CDR3 DNA reads as TGTGCCAGCAGTTACTCTCGGACAAGCAATCAGCCCCAGCATTTT.

This clonotype has a handful of counts. V is TRBV12-3 or TRBV12-4 and J is TRBJ2-5; the match to TRBD1 covers 8 bases. The CDR3 runs to 16 residues. Trimming cost V 4 bases and J 5 bases; bases outside gene matches: 12. The CDR3 region has the DNA TGTGCCAGCAGTTCGTCTGGGACAGGTCGGTTGGAGACCCAGTACTTC. It specifies CASSSSGTGRLETQYF.

This clonotype was seen repeatedly, ten times or more. This chain joins TRBV3-1 and TRBJ2-3, with 10 bases aligning to TRBD2. The CDR3 is made up of 15 amino acids. Germline CDR1 and CDR2: LGHDT and YNNKEL (reference sequence). After removal of 5 bases from V and 0 bases from J, the junction contained 2 bases not matched to a gene. CDR3 residues: CASSSTSGSTDTQYF. The CDR3 coding sequence is TGTGCCAGCAGCTCGACTAGCGGGAGCACAGATACGCAGTATTTT.

This clonotype was seen more than once but under ten times. J is TRBJ2-7 and V is TRBV28; D gene unclear. V lost 6 bases and J 2 bases, leaving 14 bases between the germline ends. Germline V gene lookup returns CDR1 MDHEN and CDR2 SYDVKM. The CDR3 sequence is 14 residues long. The CDR3 DNA reads as TGTGCCAGCAGCCCCCAGGTCTCGCCCTACGAGCAGTACTTC. Translation: CASSPQVSPYEQYF. Full variable domain (missing parts from reference TRBV28 and TRBJ2-7): DVKVTQSSRYLVKRTGEKVFLECVQDMDHENMFWYRQDPGLGLRLIYFSYDVKMKEKGDIPEGYSVSREKKERFSLILESASTNQTSMYLCASSPQVSPYEQYFGPGTRLTVT.

This clonotype was counted only a few times. CDR3: CATSDNGLAGGLDTQYF. In DNA form, the CDR3 reads TGTGCCACCAGTGACAACGGACTAGCGGGGGGGCTAGATACGCAGTATTTT. The V call is TRBV24-1, the J call TRBJ2-3; 15 positions agree with TRBD2. Germline V lookup: CDR1 KGHDR, CDR2 SFDVKD. CDR3 length: 17 residues. Trimming at V came to 4 bases and at J to 5 bases, leaving 6 bases not matched to a gene.

This clonotype occurred many times. The chain uses TRBV5-1 and TRBJ1-1; D might be TRBD1 (6 bases). V was cut by 7 bases and J by 2 bases, with 12 bases left in between. Germline-derived CDR1 and CDR2 are SGHRS and YFSETQ. The length of the CDR3 is 13 residues. The CDR3 nucleotides read TGCGCCAGCGCTCGACAGGAAAACACTGAAGCTTTCTTT. Its translation is CASARQENTEAFF.

The chain has TRBV5-4 and TRBJ1-1; the match to TRBD1 covers 9 bases. V lost 4 bases, J lost 5 bases, and 9 bases stayed unmatched. The V gene's germline CDR1 is SGHNT and CDR2 YYREEE (reference sequence). CDR3 length: 15 amino acids. The DNA for the CDR3 is TGTGCCAGCAGCGGAACACTCGACAGGGGGACTGAAGCTTTCTTT. It is translated as CASSGTLDRGTEAFF.

The chain recombines TRBV18 with TRBJ2-7; no clear D. Deletions cut 0 bases from V and 7 bases from J, with 13 bases between. Looked up from germline, CDR1 is KGHSH and CDR2 is LQKENI. CDR3 length equals 14 residues. This chain's CDR3 is CASSPPSSVLEQYF. The CDR3 DNA sequence: TGTGCCAGCTCACCACCGAGTAGTGTTCTTGAGCAGTACTTC.

The genes are TRBV7-2 and TRBJ2-3, with 11 positions matching TRBD2. From germline, CDR1 is SGHTA and CDR2 FQGNSA. The CDR3 covers 17 residues. Unmatched junction bases numbered 12, after V lost 3 bases and J lost 7 bases. CDR3 coding DNA: TGTGCCAGCAGCTTTAGCCCCTTAGCGGGGGGGCCTTATACGCAGTATTTT. Protein: CASSFSPLAGGPYTQYF.